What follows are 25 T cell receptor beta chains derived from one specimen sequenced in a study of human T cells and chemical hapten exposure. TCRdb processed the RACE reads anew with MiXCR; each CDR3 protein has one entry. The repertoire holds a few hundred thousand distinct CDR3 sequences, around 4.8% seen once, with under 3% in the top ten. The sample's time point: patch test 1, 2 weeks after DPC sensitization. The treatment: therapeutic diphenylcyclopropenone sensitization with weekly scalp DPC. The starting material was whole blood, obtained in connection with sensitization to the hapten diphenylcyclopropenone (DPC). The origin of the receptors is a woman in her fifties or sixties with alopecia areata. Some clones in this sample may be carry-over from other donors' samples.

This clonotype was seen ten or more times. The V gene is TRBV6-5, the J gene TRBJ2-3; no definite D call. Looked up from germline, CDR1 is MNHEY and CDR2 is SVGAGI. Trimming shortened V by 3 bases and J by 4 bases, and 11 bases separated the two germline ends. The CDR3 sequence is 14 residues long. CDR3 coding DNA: TGTGCCAGCAGTTATACCGACCTCCCAGATACGCAGTATTTT. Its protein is CASSYTDLPDTQYF.

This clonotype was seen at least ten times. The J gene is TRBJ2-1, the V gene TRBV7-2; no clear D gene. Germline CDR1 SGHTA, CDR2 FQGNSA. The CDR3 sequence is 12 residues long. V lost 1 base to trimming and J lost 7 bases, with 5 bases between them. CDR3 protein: CASSLEWNEQFF. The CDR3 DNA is TGTGCCAGCAGCTTAGAGTGGAATGAGCAGTTCTTC. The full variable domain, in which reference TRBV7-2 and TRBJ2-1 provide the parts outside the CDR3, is GAGVSQSPSNKVTEKGKDVELRCDPISGHTALYWYRQSLGQGLEFLIYFQGNSAPDKSGLPSDRFSAERTGGSVSTLTIQRTQQEDSAVYLCASSLEWNEQFFGPGTRLTVL.

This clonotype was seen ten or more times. The CDR3 is CASSLRLWDTQYF. Written as DNA, the CDR3 is TGTGCCAGCAGTTTAAGGCTCTGGGATACGCAGTATTTT. The genes are TRBV28 and TRBJ2-3; no firm D call. CDR1 is MDHEN, CDR2 SYDVKM, per germline. Trimming took off 2 bases at V and 6 bases at J, with 9 bases between the two ends. The length of the CDR3 is 13 residues.

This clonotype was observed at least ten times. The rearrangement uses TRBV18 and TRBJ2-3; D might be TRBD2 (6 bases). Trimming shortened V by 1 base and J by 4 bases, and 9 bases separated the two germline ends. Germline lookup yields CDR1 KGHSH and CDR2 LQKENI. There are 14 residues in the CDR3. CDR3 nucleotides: TGTGCCAGCTCACCACAATCTAGCGCAGATACGCAGTATTTT. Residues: CASSPQSSADTQYF.

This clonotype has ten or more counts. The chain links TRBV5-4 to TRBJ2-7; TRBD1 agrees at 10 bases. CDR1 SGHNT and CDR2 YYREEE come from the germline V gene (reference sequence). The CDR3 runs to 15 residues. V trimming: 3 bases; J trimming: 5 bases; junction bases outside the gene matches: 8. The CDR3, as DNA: TGTGCCAGCAGCTCTCCGGACAGGGGGAGCCACGAGCAGTACTTC. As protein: CASSSPDRGSHEQYF.

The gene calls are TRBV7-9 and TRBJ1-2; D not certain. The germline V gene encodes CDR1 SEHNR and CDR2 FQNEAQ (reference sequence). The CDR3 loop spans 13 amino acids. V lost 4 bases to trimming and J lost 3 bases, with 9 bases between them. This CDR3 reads CASSSGRDYGYTF. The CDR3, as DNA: TGTGCCAGCAGCTCAGGACGGGACTATGGCTACACCTTC. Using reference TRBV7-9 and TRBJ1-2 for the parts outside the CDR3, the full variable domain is DTGVSQNPRHKITKRGQNVTFRCDPISEHNRLYWYRQTLGQGPEFLTYFQNEAQLEKSRLLSDRFSAERPKGSFSTLEIQRTEQGDSAMYLCASSSGRDYGYTFGSGTRLTVV.

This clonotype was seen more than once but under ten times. CDR3 residues: CASSLSFTGGYEQYF. CDR3 nucleotides: TGTGCCAGCAGTTTATCCTTTACAGGGGGCTACGAGCAGTACTTC. V and J are TRBV27 and TRBJ2-7; 8 bases map to TRBD1. The CDR3 totals 15 residues. The J segment lost 3 bases and the V segment lost 0 bases, leaving 4 bases of the junction unmatched. Per the germline V gene, CDR1 is MNHEY and CDR2 is SMNVEV (reference sequence).

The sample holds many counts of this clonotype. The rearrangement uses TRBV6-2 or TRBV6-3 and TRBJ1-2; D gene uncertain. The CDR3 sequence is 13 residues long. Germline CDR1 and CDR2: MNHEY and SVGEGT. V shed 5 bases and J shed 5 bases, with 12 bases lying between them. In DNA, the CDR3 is TGTGCCAGCAGTCGAACGACTGAGTATGGCTACACCTTC. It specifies CASSRTTEYGYTF.

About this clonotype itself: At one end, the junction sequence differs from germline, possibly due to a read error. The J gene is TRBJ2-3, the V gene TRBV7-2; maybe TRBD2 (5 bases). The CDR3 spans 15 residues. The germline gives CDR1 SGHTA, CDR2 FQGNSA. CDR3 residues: CASSLVASEADTQCF. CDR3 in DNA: TGTGCCAGCAGCTTAGTAGCGTCAGAGGCAGATACGCAGTGTTTT.

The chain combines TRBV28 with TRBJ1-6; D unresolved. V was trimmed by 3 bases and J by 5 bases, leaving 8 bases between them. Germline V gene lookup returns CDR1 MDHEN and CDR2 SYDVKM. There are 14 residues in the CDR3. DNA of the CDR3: TGTGCCAGCAGTTTGGACGGGGATAATTCACCCCTCCACTTT. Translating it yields CASSLDGDNSPLHF.

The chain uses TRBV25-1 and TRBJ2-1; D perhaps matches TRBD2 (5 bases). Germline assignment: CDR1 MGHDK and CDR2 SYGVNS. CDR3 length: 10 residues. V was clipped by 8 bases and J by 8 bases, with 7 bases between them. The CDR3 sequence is CASGRDEQFF. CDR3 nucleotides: TGTGCCAGCGGGCGGGATGAGCAGTTCTTC.

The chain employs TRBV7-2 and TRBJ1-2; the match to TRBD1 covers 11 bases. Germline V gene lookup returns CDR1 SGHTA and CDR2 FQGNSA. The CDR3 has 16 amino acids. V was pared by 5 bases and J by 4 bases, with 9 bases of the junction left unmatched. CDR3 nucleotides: TGTGCCAGCAGCCCCCGGGACAGGGGGTTCGGCTATGGCTACACCTTC. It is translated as CASSPRDRGFGYGYTF.

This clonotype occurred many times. In DNA, the CDR3 is TGTGCCACCAGCAGACATCAGGTCCAAGAGACCCAGTACTTC. As protein: CATSRHQVQETQYF. The chain has TRBV15 and TRBJ2-5; no firm D call. With 2 bases removed from V and 1 base from J, the gap between germline ends came to 8 bases. CDR3 length: 14 amino acids. The germline V gene has CDR1 LNHNV and CDR2 YYDKDF (reference sequence).

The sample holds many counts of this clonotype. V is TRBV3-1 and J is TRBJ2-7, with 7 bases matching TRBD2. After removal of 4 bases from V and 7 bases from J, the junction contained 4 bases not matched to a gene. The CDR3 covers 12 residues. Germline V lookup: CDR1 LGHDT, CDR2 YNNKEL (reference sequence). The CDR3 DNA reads TGTGCCAGCAGCCGGGACTATCAAGAGCAGTACTTC. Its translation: CASSRDYQEQYF.

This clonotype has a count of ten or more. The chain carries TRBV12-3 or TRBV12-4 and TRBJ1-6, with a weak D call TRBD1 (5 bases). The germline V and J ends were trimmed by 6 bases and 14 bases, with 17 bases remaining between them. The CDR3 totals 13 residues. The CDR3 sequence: CASRLRFRASLHF. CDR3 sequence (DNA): TGTGCCAGCAGGCTCCGCTTCAGGGCATCCCTCCACTTT.

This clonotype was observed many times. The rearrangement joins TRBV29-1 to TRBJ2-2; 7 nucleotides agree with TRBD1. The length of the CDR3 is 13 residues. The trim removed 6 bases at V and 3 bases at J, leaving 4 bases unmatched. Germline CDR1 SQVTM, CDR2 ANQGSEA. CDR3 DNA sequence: TGCAGCGTGGGTGGGACAGACACCGGGGAGCTGTTTTTT. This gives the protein CSVGGTDTGELFF.

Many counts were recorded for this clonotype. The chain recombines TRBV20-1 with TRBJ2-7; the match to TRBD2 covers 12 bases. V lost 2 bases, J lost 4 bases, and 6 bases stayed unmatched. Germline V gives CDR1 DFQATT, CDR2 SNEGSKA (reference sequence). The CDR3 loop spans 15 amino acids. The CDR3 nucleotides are TGCAGTGCTAGACGACTAGCGGGAGCAGCTTACGAGCAGTACTTC. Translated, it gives CSARRLAGAAYEQYF.

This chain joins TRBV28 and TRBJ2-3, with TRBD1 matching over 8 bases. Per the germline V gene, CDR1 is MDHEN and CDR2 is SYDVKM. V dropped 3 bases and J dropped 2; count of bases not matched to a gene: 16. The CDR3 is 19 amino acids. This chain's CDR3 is CASSLPPLTGGKITDTQYF. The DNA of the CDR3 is TGTGCCAGCAGTTTGCCACCCCTAACAGGGGGGAAAATCACAGATACGCAGTATTTT.

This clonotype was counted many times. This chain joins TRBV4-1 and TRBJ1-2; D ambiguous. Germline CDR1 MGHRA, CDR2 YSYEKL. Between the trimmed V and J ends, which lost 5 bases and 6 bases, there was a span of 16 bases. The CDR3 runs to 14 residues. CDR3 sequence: CASSFPDASNGYTF. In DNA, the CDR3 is TGCGCCAGCAGCTTCCCTGACGCTTCGAATGGCTACACCTTC.

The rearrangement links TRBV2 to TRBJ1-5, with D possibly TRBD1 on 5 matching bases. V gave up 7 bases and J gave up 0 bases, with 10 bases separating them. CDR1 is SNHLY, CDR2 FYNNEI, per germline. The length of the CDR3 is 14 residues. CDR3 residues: CASTGTYSNQPQHF. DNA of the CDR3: TGTGCCAGCACTGGGACTTATAGCAATCAGCCCCAGCATTTT.

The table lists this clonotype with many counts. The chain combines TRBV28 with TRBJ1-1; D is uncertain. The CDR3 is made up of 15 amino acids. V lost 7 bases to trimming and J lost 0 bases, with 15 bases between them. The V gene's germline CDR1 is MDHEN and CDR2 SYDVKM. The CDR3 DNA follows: TGTGCCAGCACCAGTAGTTGGGCTTTGAACACTGAAGCTTTCTTT. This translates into CASTSSWALNTEAFF.

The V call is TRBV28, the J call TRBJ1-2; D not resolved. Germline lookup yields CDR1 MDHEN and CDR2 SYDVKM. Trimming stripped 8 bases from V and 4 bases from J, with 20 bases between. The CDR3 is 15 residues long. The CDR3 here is CASGFPGVRSYGYTF. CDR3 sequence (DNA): TGTGCCAGCGGGTTTCCAGGCGTCCGGAGCTATGGCTACACCTTC.

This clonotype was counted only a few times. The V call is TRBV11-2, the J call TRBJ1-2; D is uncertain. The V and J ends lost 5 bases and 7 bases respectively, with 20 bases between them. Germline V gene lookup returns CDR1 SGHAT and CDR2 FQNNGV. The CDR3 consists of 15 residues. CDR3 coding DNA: TGTGCCAGCAGCCTAGGGAGCGGCCTTTATAGTGGCTACACCTTC. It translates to CASSLGSGLYSGYTF. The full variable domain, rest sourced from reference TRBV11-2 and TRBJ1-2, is EAGVAQSPRYKIIEKRQSVAFWCNPISGHATLYWYQQILGQGPKLLIQFQNNGVVDDSQLPKDRFSAERLKGVDSTLKIQPAKLEDSAVYLCASSLGSGLYSGYTFGSGTRLTVV.

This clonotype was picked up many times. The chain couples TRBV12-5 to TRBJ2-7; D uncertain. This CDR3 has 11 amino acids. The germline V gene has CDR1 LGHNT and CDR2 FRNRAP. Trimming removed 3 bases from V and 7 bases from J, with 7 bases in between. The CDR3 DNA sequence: TGTGCTAGTGGTTTTGGAGAAGAGCAGTACTTC. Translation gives CASGFGEEQYF.

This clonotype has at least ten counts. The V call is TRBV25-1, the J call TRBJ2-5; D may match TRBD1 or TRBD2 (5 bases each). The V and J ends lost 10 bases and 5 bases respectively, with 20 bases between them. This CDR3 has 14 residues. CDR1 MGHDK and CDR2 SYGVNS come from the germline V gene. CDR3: CATRLGESEETQYF. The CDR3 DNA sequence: TGTGCCACCCGTCTGGGGGAGTCCGAGGAGACCCAGTACTTC.